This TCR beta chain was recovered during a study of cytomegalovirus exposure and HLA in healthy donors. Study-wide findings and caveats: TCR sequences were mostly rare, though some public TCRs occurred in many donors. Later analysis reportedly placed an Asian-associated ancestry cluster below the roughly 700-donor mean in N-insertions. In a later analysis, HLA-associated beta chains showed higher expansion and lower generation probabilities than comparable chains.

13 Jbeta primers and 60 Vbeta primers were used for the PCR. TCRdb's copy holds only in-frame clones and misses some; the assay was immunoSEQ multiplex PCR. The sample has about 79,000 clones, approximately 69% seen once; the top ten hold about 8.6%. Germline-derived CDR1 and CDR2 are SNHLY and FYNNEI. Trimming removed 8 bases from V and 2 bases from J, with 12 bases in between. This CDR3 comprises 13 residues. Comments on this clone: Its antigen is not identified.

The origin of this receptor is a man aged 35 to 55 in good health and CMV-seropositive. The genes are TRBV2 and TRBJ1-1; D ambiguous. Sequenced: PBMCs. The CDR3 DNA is TGTGCCAGCTCTGCCGGGATCAACACTGAAGCTTTCTTT. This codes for CASSAGINTEAFF.